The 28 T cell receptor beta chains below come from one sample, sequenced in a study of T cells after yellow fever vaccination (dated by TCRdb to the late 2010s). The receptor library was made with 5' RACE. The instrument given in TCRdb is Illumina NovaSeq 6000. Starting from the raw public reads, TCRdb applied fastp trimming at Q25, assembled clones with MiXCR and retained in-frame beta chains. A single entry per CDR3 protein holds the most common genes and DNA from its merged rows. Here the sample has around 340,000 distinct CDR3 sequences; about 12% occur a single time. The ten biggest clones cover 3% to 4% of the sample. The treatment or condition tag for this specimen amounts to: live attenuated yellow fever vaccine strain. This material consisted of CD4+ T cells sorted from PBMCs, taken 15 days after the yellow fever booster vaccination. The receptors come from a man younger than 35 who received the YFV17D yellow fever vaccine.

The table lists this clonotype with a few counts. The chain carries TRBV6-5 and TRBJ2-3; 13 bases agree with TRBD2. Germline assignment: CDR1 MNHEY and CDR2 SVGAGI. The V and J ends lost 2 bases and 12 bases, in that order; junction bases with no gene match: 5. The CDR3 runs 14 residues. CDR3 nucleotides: TGTGCCAGCAGTTACAGGACTAGCGGGGGTCCACAGTATTTT. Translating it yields CASSYRTSGGPQYF.

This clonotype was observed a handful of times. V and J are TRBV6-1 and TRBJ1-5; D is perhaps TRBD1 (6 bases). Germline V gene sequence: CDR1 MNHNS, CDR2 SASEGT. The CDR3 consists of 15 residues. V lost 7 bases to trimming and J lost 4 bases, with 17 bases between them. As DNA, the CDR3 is TGTGCCAGCACCTACGGGACACCAAATAATCAGCCCCAGCATTTT. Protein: CASTYGTPNNQPQHF.

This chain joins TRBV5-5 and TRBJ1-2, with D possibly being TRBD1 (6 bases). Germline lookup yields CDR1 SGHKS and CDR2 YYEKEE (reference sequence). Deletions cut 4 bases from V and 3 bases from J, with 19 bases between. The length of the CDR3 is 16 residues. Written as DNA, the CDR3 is TGTGCCAGCAGCGAAACCCCGGGGGGCGCATACTATGGCTACACCTTC. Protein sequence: CASSETPGGAYYGYTF.

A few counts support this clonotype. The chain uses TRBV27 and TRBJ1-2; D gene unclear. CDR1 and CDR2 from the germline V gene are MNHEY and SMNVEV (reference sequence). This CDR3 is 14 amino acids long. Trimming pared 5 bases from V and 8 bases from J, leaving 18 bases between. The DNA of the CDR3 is TGTGCCAGCAGTCGCGAACGGGGAGTAAACGGCTACACCTTC. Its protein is CASSRERGVNGYTF.

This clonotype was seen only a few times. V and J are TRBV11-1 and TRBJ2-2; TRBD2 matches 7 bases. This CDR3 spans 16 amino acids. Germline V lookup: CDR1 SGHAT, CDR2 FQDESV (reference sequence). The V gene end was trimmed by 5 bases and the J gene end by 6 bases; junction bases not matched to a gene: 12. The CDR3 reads CASSLTGTTIAGELFF. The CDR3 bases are TGTGCCAGCAGCCTAACCGGGACTACGATTGCCGGGGAGCTGTTTTTT.

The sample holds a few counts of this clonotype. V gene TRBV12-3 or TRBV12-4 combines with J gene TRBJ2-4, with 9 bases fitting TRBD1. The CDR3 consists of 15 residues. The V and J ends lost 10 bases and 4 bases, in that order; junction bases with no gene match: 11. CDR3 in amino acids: CATSESGQGKNIQYF. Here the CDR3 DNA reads TGTGCCACCAGCGAATCCGGACAGGGGAAAAACATTCAGTACTTC.

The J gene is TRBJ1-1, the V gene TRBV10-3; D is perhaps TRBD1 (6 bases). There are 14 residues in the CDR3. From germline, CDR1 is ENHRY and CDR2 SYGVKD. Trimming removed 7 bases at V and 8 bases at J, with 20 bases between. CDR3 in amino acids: CAINEAGTRSEAFF. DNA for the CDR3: TGTGCCATCAACGAAGCCGGGACACGAAGCGAAGCTTTCTTT.

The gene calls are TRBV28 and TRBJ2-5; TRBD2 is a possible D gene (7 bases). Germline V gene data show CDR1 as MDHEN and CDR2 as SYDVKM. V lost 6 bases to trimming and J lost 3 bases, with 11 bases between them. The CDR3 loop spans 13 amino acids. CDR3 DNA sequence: TGTGCCAGCAGCGAGGGGGGGGAAGAGACCCAGTACTTC. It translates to CASSEGGEETQYF. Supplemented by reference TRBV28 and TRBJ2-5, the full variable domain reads DVKVTQSSRYLVKRTGEKVFLECVQDMDHENMFWYRQDPGLGLRLIYFSYDVKMKEKGDIPEGYSVSREKKERFSLILESASTNQTSMYLCASSEGGEETQYFGPGTRLLVL.

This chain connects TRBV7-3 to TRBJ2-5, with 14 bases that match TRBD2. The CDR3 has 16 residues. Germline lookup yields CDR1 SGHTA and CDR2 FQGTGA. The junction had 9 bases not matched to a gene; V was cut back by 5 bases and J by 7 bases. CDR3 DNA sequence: TGTGCCAGCAGCCCTATACCCGGACTAGCGGGGGGGACCCAGTACTTC. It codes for CASSPIPGLAGGTQYF.

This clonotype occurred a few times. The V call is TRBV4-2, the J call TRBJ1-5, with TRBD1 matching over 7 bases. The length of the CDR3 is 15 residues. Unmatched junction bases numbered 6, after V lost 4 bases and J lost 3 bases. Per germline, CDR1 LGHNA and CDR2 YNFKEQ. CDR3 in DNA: TGTGCCAGCAGCCCGGAGGGACAGAACAATCAGCCCCAGCATTTT. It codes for CASSPEGQNNQPQHF.

DNA of the CDR3: TGTGCCAGCAGCTTGGACAGGTGGGATCACAATGAGCAGTTCTTC. As protein: CASSLDRWDHNEQFF. The chain combines TRBV7-2 with TRBJ2-1; 7 bases fit TRBD1. The germline V gene encodes CDR1 SGHTA and CDR2 FQGNSA. The CDR3 spans 15 residues. The trim removed 3 bases at V and 5 bases at J, leaving 7 bases unmatched.

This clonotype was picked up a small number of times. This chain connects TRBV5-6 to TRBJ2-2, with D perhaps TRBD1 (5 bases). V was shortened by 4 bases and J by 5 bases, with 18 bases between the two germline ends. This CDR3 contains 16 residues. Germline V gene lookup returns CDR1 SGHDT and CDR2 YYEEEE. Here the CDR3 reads CASSTQGWGRTGELFF. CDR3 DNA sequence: TGTGCCAGCAGCACGCAGGGTTGGGGTCGTACCGGGGAGCTGTTTTTT.

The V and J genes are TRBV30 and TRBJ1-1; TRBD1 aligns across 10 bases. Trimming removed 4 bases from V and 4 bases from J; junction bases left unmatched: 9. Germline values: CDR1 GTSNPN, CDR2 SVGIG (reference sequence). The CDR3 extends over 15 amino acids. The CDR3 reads CAWNPGTGVGTEAFF. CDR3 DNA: TGTGCCTGGAATCCCGGGACAGGGGTTGGCACTGAAGCTTTCTTT.

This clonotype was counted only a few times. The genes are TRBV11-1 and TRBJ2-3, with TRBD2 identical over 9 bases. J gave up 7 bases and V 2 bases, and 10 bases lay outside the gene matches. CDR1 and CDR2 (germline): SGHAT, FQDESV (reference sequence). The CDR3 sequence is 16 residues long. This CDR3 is CASSLMPSGDVYTQYF. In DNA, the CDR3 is TGTGCCAGCAGCTTAATGCCTAGCGGGGACGTCTATACGCAGTATTTT.

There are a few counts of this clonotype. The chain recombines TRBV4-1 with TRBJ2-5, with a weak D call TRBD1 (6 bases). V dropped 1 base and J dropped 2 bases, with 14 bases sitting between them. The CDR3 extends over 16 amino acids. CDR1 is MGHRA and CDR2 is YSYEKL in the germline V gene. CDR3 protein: CASSQGMGARQETQYF. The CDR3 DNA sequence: TGCGCCAGCAGCCAAGGGATGGGGGCCCGGCAAGAGACCCAGTACTTC.

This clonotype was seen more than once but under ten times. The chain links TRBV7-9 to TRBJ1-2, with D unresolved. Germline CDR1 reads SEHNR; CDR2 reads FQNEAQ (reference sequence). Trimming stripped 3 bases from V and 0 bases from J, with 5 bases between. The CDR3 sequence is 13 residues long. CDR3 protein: CASSFDANYGYTF. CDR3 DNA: TGTGCCAGCAGCTTTGACGCTAACTATGGCTACACCTTC. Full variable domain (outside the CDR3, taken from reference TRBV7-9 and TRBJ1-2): DTGVSQNPRHKITKRGQNVTFRCDPISEHNRLYWYRQTLGQGPEFLTYFQNEAQLEKSRLLSDRFSAERPKGSFSTLEIQRTEQGDSAMYLCASSFDANYGYTFGSGTRLTVV.

The CDR3 loop reads CSARRSDSQETQYF. Written as DNA, the CDR3 is TGCAGTGCTCGGCGTTCTGACAGCCAAGAGACCCAGTACTTC. The chain couples TRBV20-1 to TRBJ2-5; tentative D call: TRBD1 (5 bases). The V end lost 5 bases, the J end lost 1 base, and 14 bases lay between the germline ends. CDR3 length: 14 residues. Germline values: CDR1 DFQATT, CDR2 SNEGSKA (reference sequence).

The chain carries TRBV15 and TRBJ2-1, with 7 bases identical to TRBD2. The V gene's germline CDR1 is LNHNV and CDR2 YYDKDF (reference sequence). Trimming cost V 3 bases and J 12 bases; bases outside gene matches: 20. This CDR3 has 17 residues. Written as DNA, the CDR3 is TGTGCCACCAGCAGGAACATAGGGGTAGCGGGTGGTTTGGGGCAGTTCTTC. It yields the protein CATSRNIGVAGGLGQFF.

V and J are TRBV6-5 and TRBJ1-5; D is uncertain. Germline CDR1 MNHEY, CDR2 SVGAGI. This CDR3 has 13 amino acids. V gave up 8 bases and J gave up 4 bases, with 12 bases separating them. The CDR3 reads CASRLEGNQPQHF. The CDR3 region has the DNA TGTGCCAGCCGTCTAGAAGGAAATCAGCCCCAGCATTTT.

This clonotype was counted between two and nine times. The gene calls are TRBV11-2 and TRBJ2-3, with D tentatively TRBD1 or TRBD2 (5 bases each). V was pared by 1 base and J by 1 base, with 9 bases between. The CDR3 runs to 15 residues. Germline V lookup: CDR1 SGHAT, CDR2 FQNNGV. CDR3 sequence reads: CASSLVGARTDTQYF. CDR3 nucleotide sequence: TGTGCCAGCAGCTTAGTCGGGGCCCGCACAGATACGCAGTATTTT. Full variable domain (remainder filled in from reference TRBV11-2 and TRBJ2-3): EAGVAQSPRYKIIEKRQSVAFWCNPISGHATLYWYQQILGQGPKLLIQFQNNGVVDDSQLPKDRFSAERLKGVDSTLKIQPAKLEDSAVYLCASSLVGARTDTQYFGPGTRLTVL.

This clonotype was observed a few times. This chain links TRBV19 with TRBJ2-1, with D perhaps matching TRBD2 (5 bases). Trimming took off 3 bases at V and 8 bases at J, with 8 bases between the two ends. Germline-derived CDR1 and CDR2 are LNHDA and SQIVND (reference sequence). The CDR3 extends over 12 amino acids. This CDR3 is CASSMWGDEQFF. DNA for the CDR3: TGTGCCAGTAGTATGTGGGGAGATGAGCAGTTCTTC. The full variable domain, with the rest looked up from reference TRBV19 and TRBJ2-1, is DGGITQSPKYLFRKEGQNVTLSCEQNLNHDAMYWYRQDPGQGLRLIYYSQIVNDFQKGDIAEGYSVSREKKESFPLTVTSAQKNPTAFYLCASSMWGDEQFFGPGTRLTVL.

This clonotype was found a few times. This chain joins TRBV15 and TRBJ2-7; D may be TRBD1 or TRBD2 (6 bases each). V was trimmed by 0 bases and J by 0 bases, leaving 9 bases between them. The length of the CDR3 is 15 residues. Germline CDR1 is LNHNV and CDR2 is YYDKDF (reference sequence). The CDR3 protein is CATSREGGSSYEQYF. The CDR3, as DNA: TGTGCCACCAGCAGAGAAGGGGGGTCCTCCTACGAGCAGTACTTC.

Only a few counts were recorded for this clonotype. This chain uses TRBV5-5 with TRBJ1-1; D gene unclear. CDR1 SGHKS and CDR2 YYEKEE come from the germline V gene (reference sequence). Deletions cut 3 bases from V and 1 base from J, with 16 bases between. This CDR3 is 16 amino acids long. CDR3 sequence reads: CASSSQPRRPNTEAFF. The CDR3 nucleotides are TGTGCCAGCAGCTCCCAACCCCGACGGCCGAACACTGAAGCTTTCTTT.

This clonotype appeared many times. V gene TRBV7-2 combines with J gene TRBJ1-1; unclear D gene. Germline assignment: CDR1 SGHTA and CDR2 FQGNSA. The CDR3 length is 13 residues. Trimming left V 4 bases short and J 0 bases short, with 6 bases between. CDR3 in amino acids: CASSSQLNTEAFF. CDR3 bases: TGTGCCAGCAGCTCTCAGTTGAACACTGAAGCTTTCTTT.

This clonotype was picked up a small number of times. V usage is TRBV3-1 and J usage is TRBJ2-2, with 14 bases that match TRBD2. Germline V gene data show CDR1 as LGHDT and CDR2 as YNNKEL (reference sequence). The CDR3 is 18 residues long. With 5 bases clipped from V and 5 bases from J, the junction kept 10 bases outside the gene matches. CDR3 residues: CASSSGLAGAAGTGELFF. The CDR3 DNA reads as TGTGCCAGCAGCTCGGGACTAGCGGGGGCCGCGGGGACCGGGGAGCTGTTTTTT.

CDR3 region: CASSSNRETGNTIYF. CDR3 nucleotide sequence: TGTGCCAGCAGCTCGAACAGGGAGACTGGAAACACCATATATTTT. The rearrangement joins TRBV7-6 to TRBJ1-3; D perhaps matches TRBD1 (6 bases). The CDR3 spans 15 residues. Germline V CDR1 and CDR2: SGHVS, FNYEAQ. The V end lost 4 bases, the J end lost 2 bases, and 12 bases lay between the germline ends.

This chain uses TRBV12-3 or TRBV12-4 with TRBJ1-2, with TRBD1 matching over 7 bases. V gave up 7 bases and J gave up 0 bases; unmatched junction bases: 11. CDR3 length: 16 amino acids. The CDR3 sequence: CASTSPGDRANYGYTF. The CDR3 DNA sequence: TGTGCCAGCACCTCCCCCGGGGACAGAGCTAACTATGGCTACACCTTC.

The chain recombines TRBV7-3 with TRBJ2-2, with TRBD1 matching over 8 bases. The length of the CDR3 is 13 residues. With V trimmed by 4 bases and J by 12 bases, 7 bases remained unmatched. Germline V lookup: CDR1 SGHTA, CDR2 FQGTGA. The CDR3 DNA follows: TGTGCCAGCAGCTCCGGACAGGGACGTAAGCTGTTTTTT. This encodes CASSSGQGRKLFF.